One and the same sample provided the 25 T cell receptor beta chains below, sequenced in a study of human T cells and chemical hapten exposure. A single record per CDR3 protein comes from TCRdb applying MiXCR to the RACE reads. The sample has 85,000 or so distinct CDR3 sequences; around a tenth are singletons. Indicated time point: patch test 2, 6 weeks after DPC sensitization. The treatment was: therapeutic diphenylcyclopropenone sensitization with weekly scalp DPC. The specimen was whole blood, collected in connection with sensitization to the hapten diphenylcyclopropenone (DPC). The receptors come from a man younger than 30 with alopecia areata. Some clones in this sample may be carry-over from other donors' samples.

This clonotype was counted ten times or more. The chain recombines TRBV21-1 with TRBJ2-3; the table's D call of TRBD1 was not tested on the DNA. TRBV21-1 is a pseudogene segment. The CDR3 totals 15 residues. The CDR3 nucleotides read TGTGCCAGCAGCTCCTCGGGATTCTGCACAGATACGCAGTATTTT. It yields the protein CASSSSGFCTDTQYF.

This clonotype has a count of ten or more. Here the CDR3 DNA reads TGTGCCAGCAGCCAATTCGGACAGGGTCAACCCATATATTTT. This codes for CASSQFGQGQPIYF. This chain links TRBV3-1 with TRBJ1-3, with 8 nucleotides matching TRBD1. Germline V gene data show CDR1 as LGHDT and CDR2 as YNNKEL (reference sequence). J gave up 11 bases and V 2 bases, and 8 bases lay outside the gene matches. The CDR3 is 14 amino acids.

There are a few counts of this clonotype. The genes are TRBV2 and TRBJ1-5; D remains ambiguous. With 5 bases removed from V and 3 bases from J, the gap between germline ends came to 14 bases. The CDR3 loop spans 15 amino acids. Germline V CDR1 and CDR2: SNHLY, FYNNEI. CDR3 residues: CASSPDSGNNQPQHF. DNA of the CDR3: TGTGCCAGCAGTCCCGACTCCGGGAACAATCAGCCCCAGCATTTT. The entire variable domain, with the rest obtained from reference TRBV2 and TRBJ1-5, is as follows: EPEVTQTPSHQVTQMGQEVILRCVPISNHLYFYWYRQILGQKVEFLVSFYNNEISEKSEIFDDQFSVERPDGSNFTLKIRSTKLEDSAMYFCASSPDSGNNQPQHFGDGTRLSIL.

A remark on this clonotype: The missing conserved phenylalanine or tryptophan at the end of this CDR3 makes a read error likely. This chain joins TRBV6-2 or TRBV6-3 and TRBJ1-1; 9 nucleotides line up with TRBD1. The V gene's germline CDR1 is MNHEY and CDR2 SVGEGT. V lost 6 bases to trimming and J lost 5 bases; unmatched junction nucleotides: 10. CDR3 length: 15 residues. The chain's CDR3 is CASSYPGQGRTEAFL. The DNA of the CDR3 is TGTGCCAGCAGCTACCCGGGACAGGGCCGGACTGAAGCTTTCTTA.

This clonotype was observed at least ten times. V is TRBV10-3 and J is TRBJ2-3; a weak D match, TRBD1 (6 bases). CDR3 length: 13 residues. Germline CDR1 and CDR2: ENHRY and SYGVKD. The V and J ends lost 4 bases and 4 bases respectively, with 9 bases between them. For the CDR3, the DNA is TGTGCCATCAGTGTCACAGGGCCAGATACGCAGTATTTT. This translates into CAISVTGPDTQYF.

This clonotype was seen many times. The chain carries TRBV7-9 and TRBJ1-6, with TRBD1 identical over 8 bases. Trimming at V came to 4 bases and at J to 7 bases, leaving 6 bases not matched to a gene. This CDR3 comprises 15 residues. Per germline, CDR1 SEHNR and CDR2 FQNEAQ (reference sequence). In DNA form, the CDR3 reads TGTGCCAGCAGCTCCGGACAGGGAGACAATTCACCCCTCCACTTT. As protein: CASSSGQGDNSPLHF. Variable domain in full (rest from reference TRBV7-9 and TRBJ1-6): DTGVSQNPRHKITKRGQNVTFRCDPISEHNRLYWYRQTLGQGPEFLTYFQNEAQLEKSRLLSDRFSAERPKGSFSTLEIQRTEQGDSAMYLCASSSGQGDNSPLHFGNGTRLTVT.

This clonotype has at least ten counts. The chain uses TRBV6-2 or TRBV6-3 and TRBJ1-6, with unresolved D. This CDR3 region has 12 residues. The germline V gene encodes CDR1 MNHEY and CDR2 SVGEGT. Deletions cut 2 bases from V and 9 bases from J, with 5 bases between. The CDR3 nucleotides read TGTGCCAGCAGTTACACCTCTTCACCCCTCCACTTT. Amino acid sequence: CASSYTSSPLHF.

This clonotype was counted many times. This chain uses TRBV20-1 with TRBJ1-2; 10 bases are a match to TRBD1. CDR1 is DFQATT, CDR2 SNEGSKA, per germline (reference sequence). The CDR3 has 12 amino acids. J lost 4 bases, V lost 5 bases, and 1 base had no gene match. CDR3 in amino acids: CSAWDRGYGYTF. The CDR3 DNA follows: TGCAGTGCTTGGGACAGGGGCTATGGCTACACCTTC.

Many counts were recorded for this clonotype. The gene calls are TRBV6-1 and TRBJ2-2, with 7 bases lining up with TRBD1. The J segment lost 5 bases and the V segment lost 4 bases, leaving 7 bases of the junction unmatched. This CDR3 comprises 15 residues. Germline V gene lookup returns CDR1 MNHNS and CDR2 SASEGT. The CDR3 sequence is CASSGRPGQTGELFF. CDR3 nucleotides: TGTGCCAGCAGTGGGCGACCGGGACAGACCGGGGAGCTGTTTTTT.

This clonotype has more than one count but fewer than ten. V and J are TRBV5-1 and TRBJ2-1; D is possibly TRBD1 or TRBD2 (5 bases each). There are 14 residues in the CDR3. CDR1 is SGHRS, CDR2 YFSETQ, per germline. Trimming left V 3 bases short and J 7 bases short, with 14 bases between. This CDR3 is CASSSPGRSNEQFF. The CDR3 DNA reads as TGCGCCAGCAGCTCACCGGGACGGAGTAATGAGCAGTTCTTC.

This clonotype was counted many times. This chain links TRBV6-2 or TRBV6-3 with TRBJ1-1; D gene unclear. Per the germline V gene, CDR1 is MNHEY and CDR2 is SVGEGT. The CDR3 is 14 amino acids. The germline V and J ends were trimmed by 6 bases and 4 bases, with 15 bases remaining between them. CDR3 bases: TGTGCCAGCAGCCAAAATCTCGTAGGCACTGAAGCTTTCTTT. Residues: CASSQNLVGTEAFF.

At least ten counts were recorded for this clonotype. V is TRBV5-5 and J is TRBJ2-5; D not certain. The germline CDR1 and CDR2 sequences are SGHKS and YYEKEE (reference sequence). V was pared by 4 bases and J by 2 bases, with 6 bases between. The CDR3 has 12 amino acids. CDR3 coding DNA: TGTGCCAGCAGCCGCGTGCAAGAGACCCAGTACTTC. Its protein is CASSRVQETQYF.

With respect to this clonotype: A read error may explain this, as a much larger clone is one base away. The V and J genes are TRBV3-1 and TRBJ2-5, with unresolved D. This CDR3 is built from 16 residues. Germline values: CDR1 LGHDT, CDR2 YNNKEL (reference sequence). The CDR3 DNA follows: TGTGTCAGCAGCCAAGTCAAGAATCCCTTCCAAGAGACCCAGTACTTC. Translation gives CVSSQVKNPFQETQYF.

Many counts were recorded for this clonotype. The V gene is TRBV4-3, the J gene TRBJ1-1; D is unclear. The CDR3 contains 12 residues. The V end was cut by 0 bases, the J end by 2 bases, with 1 base between. Germline CDR1 LGHNA, CDR2 YSLEER. CDR3: CASSQENTEAFF. CDR3 coding DNA: TGCGCCAGCAGCCAAGAAAACACTGAAGCTTTCTTT.

This clonotype was seen ten or more times. The chain employs TRBV6-4 and TRBJ1-1; a weak D match, TRBD1 (5 bases). The CDR3 contains 13 residues. Germline V gives CDR1 MRHNA, CDR2 SNTAGT. V was shortened by 3 bases and J by 1 base, with 6 bases between the two germline ends. DNA for the CDR3: TGTGCCAGCAGTGAGGGGGAGAACACTGAAGCTTTCTTT. This gives the protein CASSEGENTEAFF.

This clonotype was observed many times. The V and J genes are TRBV5-1 and TRBJ2-2; D gene unclear. The CDR3 loop spans 14 amino acids. Germline V CDR1 and CDR2: SGHRS, YFSETQ. Trimming pared 6 bases from V and 4 bases from J, leaving 13 bases between. The CDR3 loop reads CASTQRTFTGELFF. The DNA of the CDR3 is TGCGCCAGCACCCAGCGAACCTTCACCGGGGAGCTGTTTTTT.

This clonotype showed up many times. This chain uses TRBV4-3 with TRBJ1-6; D may be TRBD1 (6 bases). The CDR3 sequence is 15 residues long. V shed 0 bases and J shed 8 bases, with 11 bases lying between them. The germline V gene has CDR1 LGHNA and CDR2 YSLEER. This CDR3 is CASSQDRQGHSPLHF. The CDR3 DNA reads as TGCGCCAGCAGCCAAGATCGGCAGGGGCATTCACCCCTCCACTTT.

This clonotype was picked up many times. The chain recombines TRBV6-2 or TRBV6-3 with TRBJ2-1; 15 bases fit TRBD2. CDR3 length: 15 residues. With V trimmed by 6 bases and J by 6 bases, 3 bases remained unmatched. Germline values: CDR1 MNHEY, CDR2 SVGEGT. The CDR3 reads CASSRTSGGANEQFF. Written as DNA, the CDR3 is TGTGCCAGCAGCAGGACTAGCGGGGGGGCCAATGAGCAGTTCTTC.

This clonotype was detected a few times. The chain has TRBV7-2 and TRBJ1-2; 10 bases align to TRBD1. CDR1 and CDR2 (germline): SGHTA, FQGNSA. V lost 2 bases to trimming and J lost 4 bases; unmatched junction nucleotides: 10. CDR3 length equals 17 residues. DNA for the CDR3: TGTGCCAGCAGCTTAAGGGTCGGGACAGGGGCCTCCTATGGCTACACCTTC. This gives the protein CASSLRVGTGASYGYTF. The full variable domain, in which reference TRBV7-2 and TRBJ1-2 provide the parts outside the CDR3, is GAGVSQSPSNKVTEKGKDVELRCDPISGHTALYWYRQSLGQGLEFLIYFQGNSAPDKSGLPSDRFSAERTGGSVSTLTIQRTQQEDSAVYLCASSLRVGTGASYGYTFGSGTRLTVV.

In this sample, this clonotype turned up a few times. The chain joins TRBV4-3 to TRBJ1-1; no reliable D call. Germline assignment: CDR1 LGHNA and CDR2 YSLEER. The CDR3 runs to 15 residues. V gave up 1 base and J gave up 8 bases, with 17 bases separating them. The CDR3 spells CASSQGGTLYAEAFF. The DNA of the CDR3 is TGCGCCAGCAGCCAAGGGGGTACACTTTATGCCGAAGCTTTCTTT.

The V call is TRBV12-3 or TRBV12-4, the J call TRBJ2-1, with D possibly matching TRBD2 (6 bases). The CDR3 contains 17 residues. V lost 7 bases and J 0 bases, leaving 19 bases between the germline ends. The CDR3 DNA is TGTGCCAGCAACATTAAGATGGGGACTCCCTCCTACAATGAGCAGTTCTTC. It yields the protein CASNIKMGTPSYNEQFF.

The V call is TRBV18, the J call TRBJ2-7, with 11 bases fitting TRBD1. This CDR3 contains 18 residues. The germline V gene has CDR1 KGHSH and CDR2 LQKENI. V lost 1 base to trimming and J lost 3 bases; unmatched junction nucleotides: 11. The CDR3 here is CASSPQDRGLTANYEQYF. CDR3 DNA: TGTGCCAGCTCACCACAGGACAGGGGGCTGACCGCGAACTACGAGCAGTACTTC.

This clonotype was seen a handful of times. The CDR3 DNA reads as TGTGCCAGCAGCTTAGGCGGGGGACAGGGAGAACAAGAGACCCAGTACTTC. Its protein is CASSLGGGQGEQETQYF. J is TRBJ2-5 and V is TRBV11-2; 9 nucleotides match TRBD1. After removal of 1 base from V and 2 bases from J, the junction contained 8 bases not matched to a gene. The CDR3 covers 17 residues. Germline loops: CDR1 SGHAT, CDR2 FQNNGV.

The rearrangement uses TRBV29-1 and TRBJ1-2, with 9 positions matching TRBD1. This CDR3 has 13 residues. After removal of 7 bases from V and 3 bases from J, the junction contained 6 bases not matched to a gene. Germline CDR1 is SQVTM and CDR2 is ANQGSEA. CDR3 in amino acids: CSALTGGDYGYTF. CDR3 DNA: TGCAGCGCTCTGACAGGGGGTGACTATGGCTACACCTTC.

This clonotype was observed many times. The rearrangement joins TRBV6-5 to TRBJ2-3, with TRBD1 matching over 11 bases. In germline, CDR1 is MNHEY, CDR2 SVGAGI. The CDR3 length is 16 residues. J gave up 4 bases and V 4 bases, and 7 bases lay outside the gene matches. CDR3 residues: CASSSAGTGGADTQYF. CDR3 sequence (DNA): TGTGCCAGCAGTTCCGCCGGGACAGGGGGGGCAGATACGCAGTATTTT.